This entry describes one T cell receptor beta chain. Its antigen is currently unknown. The CDR3 totals 14 residues. The record originates from a study of cytomegalovirus exposure and HLA in healthy donors. At the level of the study: Some 180 million T cells yielded 117 million unique TCR beta sequences in earlier analysis. Study-wide findings and caveats: Both high specificity and high sensitivity reportedly marked the classifier's diagnosis of cytomegalovirus status. Prior analysis indicated that the majority of TCR beta V segments exhibited productivity approximately 90% or approximately 30% of the time. DRB1 had the most TCR associations and HLA-C the fewest, a later analysis found, with rates varying by HLA locus.

Both 60 Vbeta primers and 13 Jbeta primers went into the PCR. Produced via immunoSEQ multiplex PCR; TCRdb's table is partial and in-frame only. This table has about 100,000 clones, approximately 68% appearing once. This chain uses TRBV1 with TRBJ2-3; the table's D call TRBD1 went unverified against the DNA. TRBV1 is annotated as a pseudogene. Sequenced: PBMCs. The receptor was isolated from a woman between 18 and 29 years old in good health and CMV-seropositive. This chain's CDR3 is CTSSQDQNTDTQYF. The CDR3 DNA reads as TGCACCAGCAGCCAAGACCAAAACACAGATACGCAGTATTTT.